This T cell receptor beta chain was captured by sequencing in a study of T cells in localized non-small cell lung cancer. Study-level results: Without multi-region sequencing, intratumor heterogeneity could not be excluded. Within adjacent lung there appeared a median 57 of the top 100 tumor clones. Higher blood T cell density went with longer overall survival.

A note on this clone: Its target is unknown.

Trimming removed 0 bases from V and 4 bases from J, with 7 bases in between. Per the germline V gene, CDR1 is SGDLS and CDR2 is YYNGEE. The CDR3 has 14 residues. Clones were sequenced by immunoSEQ multiplex PCR, and TCRdb holds only the in-frame ones, with some missing. The profile shows 30,000 to 35,000 clones, roughly 90% of them singletons. V gene TRBV9 combines with J gene TRBJ2-2, with no clear D. This clonotype was sampled from a woman aged 40 to 75 with stage I lung adenocarcinoma. Sequences were derived from peripheral blood, sampled before any cancer treatment. The DNA of the CDR3 is TGTGCCAGCAGCGTAGGTGGCGGCACCGGGGAGCTGTTTTTT. Amino acid sequence: CASSVGGGTGELFF.